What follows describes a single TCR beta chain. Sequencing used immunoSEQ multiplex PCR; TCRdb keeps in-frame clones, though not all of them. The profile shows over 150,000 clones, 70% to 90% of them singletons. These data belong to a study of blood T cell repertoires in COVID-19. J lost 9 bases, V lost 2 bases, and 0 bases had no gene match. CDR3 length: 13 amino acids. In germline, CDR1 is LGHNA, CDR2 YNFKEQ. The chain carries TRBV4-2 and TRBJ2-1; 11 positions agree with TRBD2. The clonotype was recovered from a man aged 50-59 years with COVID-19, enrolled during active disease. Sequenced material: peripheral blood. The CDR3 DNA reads TGTGCCAGCAGCCAAACTAGCGGGAGTGAGCAGTTCTTC. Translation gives CASSQTSGSEQFF.